Below, 23 T cell receptor beta chains from the same sample are listed, as sequenced in a study of cytomegalovirus exposure and HLA in healthy donors. PCR used 60 Vbeta primers and 13 Jbeta primers. Clones were sequenced by immunoSEQ multiplex PCR, and TCRdb holds only the in-frame ones, with some missing. Of 90,000 to 150,000 clones listed, over 60% are singletons. The sequencing input was PBMCs. Receptors were obtained from a woman younger than 45 in good health and CMV-seropositive.

The CDR3, as DNA: TGTGCCAGCAGTGAAGGAAGGACTAGCGGGGGGGGGTACCAAGAGACCCAGTACTTC. It yields the protein CASSEGRTSGGGYQETQYF. The rearrangement links TRBV6-1 to TRBJ2-5; 15 bases are a match to TRBD2. The CDR3 runs 19 residues. V shed 1 base, J shed 0 bases, and the junction held 6 bases outside the gene matches. Germline CDR1 is MNHNS and CDR2 is SASEGT.

In its sample, this clone was seen once. A read error may produce the germline difference seen at one junction end. The chain recombines TRBV9 with TRBJ2-3; 9 positions agree with TRBD1. Germline V lookup: CDR1 SGDLS, CDR2 YYNGEE. The CDR3 covers 17 residues. CDR3 DNA sequence: TGTGCCAGCAGCGTAGATTGGGGGACAGGGAATACAGGTACGCAGTATTTT. Encoded protein: CASSVDWGTGNTGTQYF.

The genes are TRBV5-1 and TRBJ2-7, with D perhaps matching TRBD2 (5 bases). Germline V gene sequence: CDR1 SGHRS, CDR2 YFSETQ. The CDR3 has 14 amino acids. The V gene lost 2 bases and the J gene lost 2 bases, with 11 bases spanning the gap. The DNA for the CDR3 is TGCGCCAGCAGCTTTGGGAGCGGTACCTACGAGCAGTACTTC. It specifies CASSFGSGTYEQYF.

This clone turned up a few times. The rearrangement joins TRBV21-1 to TRBJ2-3; the table's D call, TRBD1, has no DNA check behind it. TRBV21-1 is described as a pseudogene. CDR3 size: 16 residues. The CDR3 nucleotides are TGTGCCAGCAGAGGGTCCAGGGTTTTGGGCACAGATACGCAGTATTTT. It encodes CASRGSRVLGTDTQYF.

The rearrangement links TRBV4-1 to TRBJ1-3; D not resolved. The length of the CDR3 is 17 residues. Germline loops: CDR1 MGHRA, CDR2 YSYEKL. Trimming pared 1 base from V and 0 bases from J, leaving 13 bases between. The CDR3 region is CASSQGSGFLSGNTIYF. The CDR3 DNA sequence: TGCGCCAGCAGCCAAGGATCCGGTTTCCTCTCTGGAAACACCATATATTTT.

This chain uses TRBV28 with TRBJ1-6; possible D gene TRBD1, 6 bases. The CDR3 covers 15 residues. The germline V gene has CDR1 MDHEN and CDR2 SYDVKM. Trimming pared 7 bases from V and 7 bases from J, leaving 17 bases between. CDR3 DNA: TGTGCCAGCACCCCCCAAGACAGGTTAAATTCACCCCTCCACTTT. It specifies CASTPQDRLNSPLHF.

This clone was recorded once. V usage is TRBV7-8 and J usage is TRBJ1-4; 7 bases fit TRBD1. Germline V gene lookup returns CDR1 SGHVS and CDR2 FQNEAQ. The junction had 12 bases not matched to a gene; V was cut back by 1 base and J by 4 bases. CDR3 length: 18 residues. CDR3 sequence reads: CASSLERPQGVINEKLFF. CDR3 sequence (DNA): TGTGCCAGCAGCTTAGAACGGCCGCAGGGGGTGATTAATGAAAAACTGTTTTTT.

The chain uses TRBV29-1 and TRBJ1-2; a weak D match, TRBD1 (6 bases). Germline lookup yields CDR1 SQVTM and CDR2 ANQGSEA. The ends were cut back, 6 bases at V and 4 bases at J, with 12 bases in the middle. This CDR3 contains 12 residues. CDR3 DNA: TGCAGCGTGACCAGGGGTGTCTATGGCTACACCTTC. This encodes CSVTRGVYGYTF.

The rearrangement links TRBV5-1 to TRBJ2-7, with D possibly being TRBD1 (6 bases). Looked up from germline, CDR1 is SGHRS and CDR2 is YFSETQ. The CDR3 runs to 13 residues. V shed 0 bases and J shed 5 bases, with 9 bases lying between them. The CDR3 DNA sequence: TGCGCCAGCAGCTTGGACAGGGTCCACGAGCAGTACTTC. This translates into CASSLDRVHEQYF. The variable domain in full, completed from reference TRBV5-1 and TRBJ2-7, reads KAGVTQTPRYLIKTRGQQVTLSCSPISGHRSVSWYQQTPGQGLQFLFEYFSETQRNKGNFPGRFSGRQFSNSRSEMNVSTLELGDSALYLCASSLDRVHEQYFGPGTRLTVT.

The chain joins TRBV10-3 to TRBJ1-1, with 9 bases that match TRBD1. Looked up from germline, CDR1 is ENHRY and CDR2 is SYGVKD. The CDR3 contains 14 residues. Unmatched junction bases numbered 4, after V lost 6 bases and J lost 2 bases. CDR3 in DNA: TGTGCCATCAGGAGGGGACAGGGTAACACTGAAGCTTTCTTT. Its protein product is CAIRRGQGNTEAFF.

The CDR3 reads CASSYGPVTGVGELFF. The CDR3 DNA reads as TGTGCCAGCAGTTACGGCCCCGTGACAGGGGTCGGGGAGCTGTTTTTT. The rearrangement joins TRBV27 to TRBJ2-2, with TRBD1 matching 8 bases. Germline CDR1 MNHEY, CDR2 SMNVEV (reference sequence). This CDR3 region has 16 residues. Unmatched junction bases numbered 11, after V lost 4 bases and J lost 7 bases.

The chain combines TRBV6-6 with TRBJ2-7, with a tentative D call TRBD2 (5 bases). Per germline, CDR1 MNHNY and CDR2 SVGAGI (reference sequence). The CDR3 covers 16 residues. The V end was cut by 0 bases, the J end by 7 bases, with 19 bases between. The CDR3, as DNA: TGTGCCAGCAGTTACTCGCCATCTACTAGTCCCCAAGAGCAGTACTTC. This codes for CASSYSPSTSPQEQYF.

J is TRBJ1-1 and V is TRBV4-1, with 7 positions matching TRBD1. Unmatched junction bases numbered 2, after V lost 1 base and J lost 0 bases. The CDR3 is 15 residues long. Germline loops: CDR1 MGHRA, CDR2 YSYEKL. CDR3 sequence (DNA): TGCGCCAGCAGCCAAGTGGGGACAGTGAACACTGAAGCTTTCTTT. This gives the protein CASSQVGTVNTEAFF.

This clone is a singleton in its sample. The V call is TRBV12-1, the J call TRBJ1-4; the table's D call TRBD1 went unverified against the DNA. TRBV12-1 is noted as a pseudogene. This CDR3 has 16 amino acids. The CDR3 coding sequence is TGTGCCAGCAGCTCCGGACAGGGGGTGTCTAATGAAAAACTGTTTTTT. Its translation: CASSSGQGVSNEKLFF.

Comments on this clone: Other DNA sequences in the sample encode the same CDR3. The CDR3 spells CASNSYNQPQHF. CDR3 nucleotide sequence: TGTGCCAGTAACAGTTACAATCAGCCCCAGCATTTT. J is TRBJ1-5 and V is TRBV19; D unclear. This CDR3 comprises 12 residues. V dropped 7 bases and J dropped 3 bases, with 7 bases sitting between them. Germline V gene lookup returns CDR1 LNHDA and CDR2 SQIVND (reference sequence).

This chain uses TRBV5-1 with TRBJ2-1; D might be TRBD2 (6 bases). CDR1 SGHRS and CDR2 YFSETQ come from the germline V gene. This CDR3 spans 15 amino acids. The ends were cut back, 1 base at V and 1 base at J, with 9 bases in the middle. CDR3 nucleotide sequence: TGCGCCAGCAGCTTGAACGCGGGGTCCTACAATGAGCAGTTCTTC. This sequence encodes CASSLNAGSYNEQFF. Complete variable domain (other parts from reference TRBV5-1 and TRBJ2-1): KAGVTQTPRYLIKTRGQQVTLSCSPISGHRSVSWYQQTPGQGLQFLFEYFSETQRNKGNFPGRFSGRQFSNSRSEMNVSTLELGDSALYLCASSLNAGSYNEQFFGPGTRLTVL.

The CDR3 region is CASSQGGHGLGEQYF. Here the CDR3 DNA reads TGCGCCAGCAGCCAAGGAGGACACGGGTTGGGGGAGCAGTACTTC. The chain has TRBV4-1 and TRBJ2-7; D may be TRBD1 (5 bases). The germline gives CDR1 MGHRA, CDR2 YSYEKL. V lost 1 base to trimming and J lost 7 bases, with 17 bases between them. The CDR3 runs 15 residues.

The V gene is TRBV5-1, the J gene TRBJ2-7; tentatively, D is TRBD1 (6 bases). CDR1 and CDR2 from the germline V gene are SGHRS and YFSETQ. The CDR3 totals 15 residues. Trimming removed 3 bases at V and 5 bases at J, with 18 bases between. In nucleotides, the CDR3 is TGCGCCAGCAGCTCTGGGCCTCACAGGGAAAACGAGCAGTACTTC. Translating it yields CASSSGPHRENEQYF.

This clone appeared a few times. V is TRBV7-2 and J is TRBJ1-5; D gene unclear. The CDR3 is made up of 12 amino acids. Germline V gene data show CDR1 as SGHTA and CDR2 as FQGNSA. V lost 5 bases, J lost 9 bases, and 11 bases lay in between. The chain's CDR3 is CASSQDLGPQHF. CDR3 DNA: TGTGCCAGCAGCCAGGATCTCGGGCCCCAGCATTTT.

In this sample, this clone turned up once. The V call is TRBV18, the J call TRBJ2-1, with D perhaps TRBD1 (5 bases). The CDR3 has 12 amino acids. V was pared by 3 bases and J by 10 bases, with 10 bases between. The V gene's germline CDR1 is KGHSH and CDR2 LQKENI. CDR3 sequence reads: CASSPIGHEQFF. The CDR3 DNA reads TGTGCCAGCTCACCGATCGGACACGAGCAGTTCTTC.

Concerning this clone: This sample also contains other DNA sequences that code for the same CDR3. The CDR3 loop is CASSHLSGGAYEQYF. As DNA, the CDR3 is TGCGCCAGCAGCCACCTAAGCGGGGGGGCCTACGAGCAGTACTTC. The rearrangement links TRBV4-3 to TRBJ2-7; 10 bases map to TRBD2. From germline, CDR1 is LGHNA and CDR2 YSLEER. This CDR3 is 15 amino acids long. V dropped 3 bases and J dropped 2; count of bases not matched to a gene: 4.

The chain carries TRBV4-3 and TRBJ1-2; a possible D gene is TRBD1 (5 bases). Germline V gene lookup returns CDR1 LGHNA and CDR2 YSLEER. The CDR3 loop spans 18 amino acids. V dropped 4 bases and J dropped 2 bases, with 23 bases sitting between them. The CDR3 region is CASSLSAGPGDLNYGYTF. The CDR3 DNA sequence: TGCGCCAGCAGCCTCTCGGCAGGACCGGGGGACCTGAACTATGGCTACACCTTC.

The chain recombines TRBV30 with TRBJ2-1, with 10 bases matching TRBD2. The ends lost 5 bases at V and 8 bases at J; junction bases unmatched: 9. There are 14 residues in the CDR3. Germline CDR1 GTSNPN, CDR2 SVGIG (reference sequence). The CDR3 sequence is CAWGIAGGEDEQFF. CDR3 nucleotides: TGTGCCTGGGGAATAGCGGGGGGAGAGGATGAGCAGTTCTTC.